In its sample, the clone carrying this T cell receptor (beta chain) was seen a few times. Generated by immunoSEQ multiplex PCR, the TCRdb table keeps only in-frame clones and is missing some. Among some 52,000 clones listed, about 80% were seen once. V was clipped by 5 bases and J by 2 bases; unmatched bases: 8. The germline CDR1 and CDR2 sequences are SGHVS and FNYEAQ. The CDR3 contains 15 residues. These data are taken from a study of PD-L1 blockade in urothelial cancer. Study at large: In the patient group, twenty-five of 29 were males with bladder-origin urothelial cancer.

The receptor comes from a man between 65 and 85 years old with urothelial cancer. Material: PBMCs, obtained around atezolizumab (anti-PD-L1) treatment. V is TRBV7-6 and J is TRBJ2-7; 8 nucleotides match TRBD1. The CDR3 loop reads CASSHAGQGTYEQYF. In nucleotides, the CDR3 is TGTGCCAGCAGCCACGCCGGACAGGGAACCTACGAGCAGTACTTC.